The TCR beta chain described here comes from a study of regulatory T cells in long-lasting Graves disease (dated by TCRdb to the early 2020s). About the investigation overall: Patients with newly diagnosed Graves' disease had been on antithyroid drugs for under 3 months. Peripheral blood TCR sequencing and RNA sequencing compared persistent Graves' disease patients with newly diagnosed Graves' disease patients. The study was conducted in China and was registered as a clinical trial. A total of about 35 samples underwent TCR sequencing, from about 13 patients with persistent Graves' disease and 20 patients with newly diagnosed Graves' disease. Study-wide conclusions, independent of this receptor: Patients with persistent disease shared more public clonotypes (around 2,500) than newly diagnosed patients did (more than 900). Lower TCR Shannon entropy and fewer highly expanded clones were observed in persistent Graves' disease patients than in newly diagnosed patients, which suggested clonal expansion. Sequencing and analysis were limited to the TCR beta chain. Only peripheral blood was studied, because thyroid tissue, the primary lesion, was inaccessible. TRBV28, TRBJ1-2 and TRBJ2-5 were preferentially used in persistent disease, while TRBV20-1 and TRBJ2-1 were favored in newly diagnosed disease. The small sample size was acknowledged by the authors as a limitation that may reduce accuracy.

The germline V gene (reference sequence) supplies CDR1 DFQATT and CDR2 SNEGSKA. The CDR3 contains 14 residues, cysteine and phenylalanine counted. Only the CDR3 DNA is retained, 42 bases long and in frame from the first base. V drops 8 bases and J drops 6 bases, leaving 23 bases in between. This clonotype was counted many times. No cognate antigen has been identified for it. No per-base quality is available; no much larger clone lies one base away. Library preparation was by multiplex PCR. Sequencing was performed on an Illumina HiSeq 4000. iRepertoire HTBI primers and Arm-PCR amplification of CDR3 regions were used to construct TCR beta libraries. Gel purification was performed on PCR products prior to sequencing. Processing in the source paper ran as follows. A total of roughly 67 TRBV and some 15 TRBJ segments were identified across samples and were used for gene usage analysis of CDR3 amino acid clonotypes. COPE and FqMerger were used to merge the filtered high-quality paired reads into contigs. BLAST was used to align contigs to IMGT TRBV, TRBD and TRBJ reference genes, and CDR3 was defined according to IMGT. Highly expanded clones were defined as clonotypes with a frequency above 0.1%. Repertoire diversity was measured by Shannon entropy, and V-J evenness by the Gini coefficient. A clonotype found in more than one individual was treated as public. Through fastp at Q25 and MiXCR, TCRdb rebuilt clones from the public reads, retaining in-frame beta chains. For every CDR3 protein sequence, its rows merge into one entry that carries the most common genes and DNA. None of the V and J calls come from the authors' own analysis; TCRdb made them. The sample data list hundreds of thousands of distinct CDR3 sequences, and approximately 15% of these were observed just once. Of the sample, just under 30% falls within the top ten clones.

The time point label, as the study defines it: newly diagnosed GD, antithyroid drugs for less than 3 months. For both TCR sequencing and RNA sequencing, RNA was extracted from PBMCs using TRIzol. The diagnosis of Graves' disease followed American Thyroid Association guidelines. Patients for the study were recruited at an endocrinology department in Xi'an, China. From each patient, approximately 10 milliliters of peripheral blood was collected into an EDTA anticoagulant tube. Ficoll Paque Plus density gradient separation was used to isolate PBMCs, and no further T cell sorting was done. RNA quality was checked with an Agilent 2100 Bioanalyzer and agarose gel, and concentration with a NanoDrop 2000. This same sample was also taken into another study, of T cells in Graves' hyperthyroidism and ophthalmopathy. According to the second study: Graves' hyperthyroidism was defined as stable when no progression to ophthalmopathy occurred over 18 months of follow-up. Hyperthyroidism patients were aged 18 to 65 years and newly diagnosed, with disease duration of less than 2 months. Exclusion was applied to patients with uncontrolled infections, other autoimmune diseases, pregnancy or lactation. Diagnoses relied on clinical symptoms, serum thyroxine and TRAb, thyroid ultrasound and orbital computed tomography. The TCR CDR3 was subjected to a first round of RT-PCR using the HTBI primer set and the Qiagen OneStep RT-PCR kit. Most expanded thyroid clonotypes (frequency above 0.001) were also detected in blood, suggesting blood repertoires may reflect thyroid immune responses. A 13 V-J signature model separated ophthalmopathy from stable hyperthyroidism, with nearly 90% sensitivity and around 84% specificity in cross-validation and 80%/75% in testing. During validation, the model predicted progression to ophthalmopathy a median of about 6.5 months ahead of onset, with approximately 71% sensitivity and about 75% specificity. A discovery cohort of fewer than 110 patients, about 40 with Graves' ophthalmopathy and approximately 57 with stable Graves' hyperthyroidism, was used to find distinguishing TCR V-J signatures. Whether ophthalmopathy could be predicted prospectively was tested in an independent validation cohort made up of under 20 hyperthyroidism patients plus 17 patients who later progressed to ophthalmopathy. For training and testing, the 110 or so patients in the discovery cohort were randomly divided in a 7:3 ratio. The study also compared thyroid tissue and blood T-cell repertoires from over 5 Graves' hyperthyroidism patients. After blood sampling, hyperthyroidism patients were treated with methimazole at a starting dose of 30 mg daily, and ophthalmopathy patients were treated with high-dose intravenous methylprednisolone. Libraries were constructed in a second round of multiplex PCR, after which size selection and purification were carried out. Libraries were sequenced paired-end with 100 bp reads on an Illumina HiSeq2000. SOAPnuke was used to process the raw data, with reads discarded if the reads contained adapters or uncalled bases, had a mean Phred below 15, or lacked an exact constant-primer or identifier match. High-quality paired reads were merged using COPE v1.2.5, and each unique nucleotide sequence was defined as a clonotype. Clonotypes were aligned to IMGT TRBV, TRBD and TRBJ reference segments using MiTCR v1.1. Only V-J combinations with frequency above 0.0001, covering approximately 99% of repertoires, were analysed. The TCS score was defined as F50 (clonal expansion) divided by E x V (chaos), with BLOSUM62-based TCRdist calculated between CDR3 peptides within each V-J. Welch's t-statistics and random forest reduced around 520 V-J features to roughly 13, which were used in a naive Bayes classifier (R e1071). No statistical method was used to set the sample size in advance, and investigators knew the group allocation. The paper describes TCR Vbeta CDR3 sequencing of 120 to 150 peripheral blood samples, made up of 43 ophthalmopathy patients, roughly 75 hyperthyroidism patients and 17 progressor patients.

Here the sequenced sample was peripheral blood mononuclear cells (PBMCs), taken at new diagnosis, from a patient treated with antithyroid drugs. This clonotype was sampled from a man aged 35-49 years with Graves disease. Donor details come from another sample of the same person, matched by shared clones. The chain joins TRBV20-1 to TRBJ2-7, with TRBD1 perhaps the D gene, on 5 matching bases. Read as DNA, the sequence is TGCAGTCCCCTGCACCAGGGTCGAATCCTCGAGCAGTACTTC. This sequence encodes CSPLHQGRILEQYF.